The T cell receptor beta chain described here comes from a study of T cell responses to AZD1222 COVID-19 vaccine. Study-level findings and limits: In a largely white British group with more females than males, clonal diversity was possibly underestimated. Sampling captured repertoires only after the peak T cell response. Spike as a whole was targeted by vaccine-associated CD4 TCRs, dominant at 160-218 and 743-854.

Germline CDR1 SGHRS, CDR2 YFSETQ. The CDR3 length is 14 residues. The V and J ends lost 4 bases and 1 base, in that order; junction bases with no gene match: 3. Of note for this clone: Its antigen remains unidentified.

Here immunoSEQ multiplex PCR was the method, and the copy in TCRdb shows in-frame clones only, minus some. This sample has around 120,000 clones, with 92% found just once. This specimen consisted of peripheral blood, obtained on day 0 of AZD1222 vaccination. This receptor was taken from an adult in good health. The chain carries TRBV5-1 and TRBJ2-7; TRBD1 matches 9 bases. The CDR3 loop reads CASSGTGTSYEQYF. CDR3 DNA: TGCGCCAGCAGCGGGACAGGGACTTCCTACGAGCAGTACTTC.